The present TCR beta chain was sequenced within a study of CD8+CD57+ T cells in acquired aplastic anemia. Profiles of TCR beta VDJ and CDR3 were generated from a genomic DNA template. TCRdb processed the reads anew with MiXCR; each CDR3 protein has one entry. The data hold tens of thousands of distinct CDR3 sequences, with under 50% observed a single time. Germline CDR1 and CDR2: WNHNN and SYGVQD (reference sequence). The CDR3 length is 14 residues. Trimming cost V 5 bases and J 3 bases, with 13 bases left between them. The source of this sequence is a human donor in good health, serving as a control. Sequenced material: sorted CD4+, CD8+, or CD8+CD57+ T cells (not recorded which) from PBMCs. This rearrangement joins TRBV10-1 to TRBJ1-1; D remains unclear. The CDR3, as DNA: TGCGCCAGCAGTCCCGATGCCAGCCACACTGAAGCTTTCTTT. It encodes CASSPDASHTEAFF.